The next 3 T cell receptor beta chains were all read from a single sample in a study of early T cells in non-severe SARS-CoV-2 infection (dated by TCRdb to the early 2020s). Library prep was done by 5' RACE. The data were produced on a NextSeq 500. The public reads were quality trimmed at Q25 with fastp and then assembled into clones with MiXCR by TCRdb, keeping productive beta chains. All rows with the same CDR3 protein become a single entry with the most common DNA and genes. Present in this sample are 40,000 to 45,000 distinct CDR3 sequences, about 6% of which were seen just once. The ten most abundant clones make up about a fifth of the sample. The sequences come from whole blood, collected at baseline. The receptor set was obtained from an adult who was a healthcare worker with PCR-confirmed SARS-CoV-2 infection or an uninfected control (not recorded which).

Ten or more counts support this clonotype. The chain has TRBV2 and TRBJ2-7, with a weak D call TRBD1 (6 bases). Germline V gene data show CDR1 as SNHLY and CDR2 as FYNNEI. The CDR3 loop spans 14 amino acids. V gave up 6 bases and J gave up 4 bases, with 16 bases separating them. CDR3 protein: CASRAGTQEYEQYF. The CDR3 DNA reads TGTGCCAGCAGGGCCGGGACACAAGAGTACGAGCAGTACTTC. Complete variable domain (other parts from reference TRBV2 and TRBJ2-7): EPEVTQTPSHQVTQMGQEVILRCVPISNHLYFYWYRQILGQKVEFLVSFYNNEISEKSEIFDDQFSVERPDGSNFTLKIRSTKLEDSAMYFCASRAGTQEYEQYFGPGTRLTVT.

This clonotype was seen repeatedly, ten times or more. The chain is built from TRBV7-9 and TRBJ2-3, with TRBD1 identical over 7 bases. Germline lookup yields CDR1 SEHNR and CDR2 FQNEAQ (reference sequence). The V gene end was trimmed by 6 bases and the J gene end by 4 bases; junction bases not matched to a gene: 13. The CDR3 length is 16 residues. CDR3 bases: TGTGCCAGCAGAGTGAGCCGGGACAGCAACCCAGATACGCAGTATTTT. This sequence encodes CASRVSRDSNPDTQYF.

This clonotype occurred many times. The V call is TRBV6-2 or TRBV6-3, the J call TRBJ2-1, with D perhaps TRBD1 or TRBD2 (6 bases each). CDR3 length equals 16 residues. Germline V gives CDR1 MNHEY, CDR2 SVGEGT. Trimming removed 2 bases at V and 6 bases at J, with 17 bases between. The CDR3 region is CASSYPYGGRPNEQFF. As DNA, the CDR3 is TGTGCCAGCAGTTACCCTTATGGGGGGCGTCCCAATGAGCAGTTCTTC.